This T cell receptor (beta chain) was observed in a study of blood T cell repertoires in COVID-19. Repertoires were generated with immunoSEQ multiplex PCR, while TCRdb's copy carries only in-frame clones and drops some. The data show about 48,000 clones, 80% to 90% seen once. The sample was peripheral blood. The source is a human donor in a cohort sampled during active COVID-19. The donor label of this sample is uncertain.

The CDR3 coding sequence is TGTGCCAGCAGTTTACCCATGGGCCAAATTGAAGCTTTCTTT. It translates to CASSLPMGQIEAFF. This rearrangement joins TRBV28 to TRBJ1-1, with no clear D. Per germline, CDR1 MDHEN and CDR2 SYDVKM. Trimming stripped 2 bases from V and 7 bases from J, with 14 bases between. This CDR3 region has 14 residues.